What follows is one TCR beta chain and its context. Its target is unknown. The data were taken from a study of CD8 T cells in ankylosing spondylitis. Per the germline V gene, CDR1 is SGHAT and CDR2 is FQNNGV. The CDR3 covers 17 residues. V was pared by 5 bases and J by 0 bases, with 17 bases between. Whole-study findings and limits: Roughly eight highly homologous variants made up a TCR beta motif that seemed to typify ankylosing spondylitis blood. Reportedly, significant enrichment of disease-linked clones occurred in matched ankylosing spondylitis synovial fluid. Some of these motif variants have turned up before, in reports on reactive arthritis synovial fluid and blood.

Molecular-barcoded quantitative 5'-RACE produced these TCR beta libraries. TCRdb itself ran the 5' RACE reads through MiXCR, one entry per CDR3 protein. Seen here are nearly 350,000 distinct CDR3 sequences, approximately 14% observed once, and the top ten hold 0.85% to 1.4%. The rearrangement uses TRBV11-2 and TRBJ2-4, with D possibly called TRBD1 or TRBD2 (5 bases each). The TCR sequence derives from a male donor with ankylosing spondylitis or in good health (not recorded which). Sequencing input: blood, either unsorted or a sorted T cell fraction (not recorded which). CDR3 in amino acids: CASSPAGTEVAKNIQYF. CDR3 DNA sequence: TGTGCCAGCAGCCCCGCCGGGACCGAAGTAGCCAAAAACATTCAGTACTTC. Complete variable domain (other parts from reference TRBV11-2 and TRBJ2-4): EAGVAQSPRYKIIEKRQSVAFWCNPISGHATLYWYQQILGQGPKLLIQFQNNGVVDDSQLPKDRFSAERLKGVDSTLKIQPAKLEDSAVYLCASSPAGTEVAKNIQYFGAGTRLSVL.